These 2 T cell receptor beta chains came from one sample sequenced in a study of blood T cell repertoires in COVID-19. Sequencing was performed with immunoSEQ multiplex PCR; in TCRdb, only in-frame clones are kept and a portion is missing. The sample has around 420,000 clones, 88% seen once; the top ten hold around 2.1%. Sequenced sample: PBMCs or T cells enriched from blood (not recorded which). All receptors derive from a woman aged 40 to 55 with acute COVID-19.

V gene TRBV3-1 (or the pseudogene TRBV3-2) combines with J gene TRBJ2-1, with no clear D. Germline CDR1 LGHDT, CDR2 YNNKEL (reference sequence). The CDR3 totals 15 residues. Trimming cost V 3 bases and J 0 bases, with 9 bases left between them. CDR3 amino acids: CASSQTQSSYNEQFF. CDR3 nucleotides: TGTGCCAGCAGCCAGACTCAGAGCTCCTACAATGAGCAGTTCTTC.

This chain links TRBV6-2 or TRBV6-3 with TRBJ2-7; TRBD2 aligns across 8 bases. The CDR3 runs to 16 residues. Germline values: CDR1 MNHEY, CDR2 SVGEGT. V dropped 6 bases and J dropped 2; count of bases not matched to a gene: 12. In nucleotides, the CDR3 is TGTGCCAGCAGCTCCATTCCGGGGGGGCCTACCTACGAGCAGTACTTC. It codes for CASSSIPGGPTYEQYF.